These 15 T cell receptor beta chains were all obtained from the same sample, sequenced in a study of cytomegalovirus exposure and HLA in healthy donors. The PCR was carried out with 60 Vbeta primers and 13 Jbeta primers. The method was immunoSEQ multiplex PCR; TCRdb's version includes in-frame clones alone and lacks a portion of them. The data show around 100,000 clones, around 84% seen once. Material: PBMCs. The receptors shown here come from a man between 25 and 39 years old in good health and CMV-seropositive.

V usage is TRBV11-2 and J usage is TRBJ2-1; 11 bases are shared with TRBD1. The CDR3 is 16 residues long. V lost 3 bases, J lost 10 bases, and 11 bases stayed unmatched. CDR1 and CDR2 (germline): SGHAT, FQNNGV. The CDR3 reads CASSFQWTGGAEEQFF. The CDR3 DNA sequence: TGTGCCAGCAGCTTTCAATGGACAGGGGGCGCGGAGGAGCAGTTCTTC.

This clone was observed a handful of times. This chain uses TRBV5-4 with TRBJ1-3; maybe TRBD1 (6 bases). The CDR3 loop spans 15 amino acids. From germline, CDR1 is SGHNT and CDR2 YYREEE (reference sequence). V lost 0 bases to trimming and J lost 2 bases, with 9 bases between them. The CDR3, as DNA: TGTGCCAGCAGCTTGGACAGGGCGGCTGGAAACACCATATATTTT. It yields the protein CASSLDRAAGNTIYF.

The chain links TRBV5-4 to TRBJ2-3; 9 nucleotides agree with TRBD2. Germline V CDR1 and CDR2: SGHNT, YYREEE (reference sequence). The CDR3 consists of 16 residues. The trim removed 2 bases at V and 2 bases at J, leaving 6 bases unmatched. CDR3 loop: CASSFQRGAFTDTQYF. The CDR3 DNA reads TGTGCCAGCAGCTTTCAGCGGGGGGCATTCACAGATACGCAGTATTTT.

CDR3 nucleotides: TGCGCCAGCAGCTTCTCGGGGGGAGGCGACGAGCAGTACTTC. Its translation is CASSFSGGGDEQYF. This chain links TRBV5-1 with TRBJ2-7; 7 bases fit TRBD2. Germline CDR1 SGHRS, CDR2 YFSETQ. This CDR3 is 14 amino acids long. Unmatched junction bases numbered 7, after V lost 2 bases and J lost 5 bases.

This clone appeared a single time. The chain employs TRBV13 and TRBJ2-1; TRBD2 agrees at 10 bases. This CDR3 spans 17 amino acids. The V gene end was trimmed by 5 bases and the J gene end by 0 bases; junction bases not matched to a gene: 7. Germline CDR1 reads PRHDT; CDR2 reads FYEKMQ (reference sequence). CDR3 protein: CASSPLASGSSYNEQFF. The DNA for the CDR3 is TGTGCCAGCAGCCCCCTGGCTAGCGGGAGCTCCTACAATGAGCAGTTCTTC.

This clone has a handful of counts. V is TRBV6-4 and J is TRBJ2-5; 7 bases map to TRBD2. The CDR3 spans 14 residues. The V segment lost 5 bases and the J segment 6 bases; nucleotides outside the gene matches: 9. Germline assignment: CDR1 MRHNA and CDR2 SNTAGT. As DNA, the CDR3 is TGTGCCAGCAGTATTGACGGGGAGGGGAAGACCCAGTACTTC. Its protein is CASSIDGEGKTQYF.

The chain links TRBV4-1 to TRBJ2-5, with 7 bases identical to TRBD1. The CDR3 is 16 amino acids. V shed 0 bases, J shed 1 base, and the junction held 5 bases outside the gene matches. The germline V gene has CDR1 MGHRA and CDR2 YSYEKL. Here the CDR3 reads CASSQDPGQPQETQYF. The CDR3 bases are TGCGCCAGCAGCCAAGACCCGGGACAGCCCCAAGAGACCCAGTACTTC.

J is TRBJ2-5 and V is TRBV18; 10 bases fit TRBD2. Germline values: CDR1 KGHSH, CDR2 LQKENI. The length of the CDR3 is 14 residues. The V gene end was trimmed by 4 bases and the J gene end by 3 bases; junction bases not matched to a gene: 2. This CDR3 reads CASSLLAGEETQYF. The DNA for the CDR3 is TGTGCCAGCTCACTGCTAGCGGGAGAAGAGACCCAGTACTTC.

This chain links TRBV2 with TRBJ2-2; 12 nucleotides line up with TRBD1. Per the germline V gene, CDR1 is SNHLY and CDR2 is FYNNEI. V lost 4 bases and J lost 6; bases outside the gene matches: 6. The CDR3 totals 16 residues. This CDR3 is CASSAGTGGAPGELFF. In DNA form, the CDR3 reads TGTGCCAGCAGTGCCGGGACAGGGGGCGCTCCCGGGGAGCTGTTTTTT.

CDR3 loop: CASSSAGSRDQPQHF. DNA of the CDR3: TGTGCCAGCAGCTCTGCAGGTAGCAGGGATCAGCCCCAGCATTTT. The chain is built from TRBV7-9 and TRBJ1-5; D perhaps matches TRBD1 (5 bases). This CDR3 is built from 15 residues. The germline V and J ends were trimmed by 4 bases and 5 bases, with 15 bases remaining between them. CDR1 and CDR2 from the germline V gene are SEHNR and FQNEAQ (reference sequence).

The chain carries TRBV6-1 and TRBJ1-1; 8 nucleotides match TRBD1. V lost 9 bases, J lost 2 bases, and 8 bases stayed unmatched. Germline V gene lookup returns CDR1 MNHNS and CDR2 SASEGT. The CDR3 consists of 14 residues. This CDR3 is CASTSRGQNTEAFF. CDR3 bases: TGTGCCAGTACTAGCAGGGGGCAAAACACTGAAGCTTTCTTT.

The chain has TRBV9 and TRBJ2-1, with no clear D. V was pared by 4 bases and J by 0 bases, with 11 bases between. The CDR3 runs 15 residues. Germline-derived CDR1 and CDR2 are SGDLS and YYNGEE. The CDR3 DNA is TGTGCCAGCAGCCCGATATCGGGCTCCTACAATGAGCAGTTCTTC. Its protein product is CASSPISGSYNEQFF.

The chain links TRBV5-4 to TRBJ1-1; D is possibly TRBD1 (6 bases). V was pared by 3 bases and J by 7 bases, with 13 bases between. CDR1 and CDR2 from the germline V gene are SGHNT and YYREEE (reference sequence). This CDR3 comprises 13 residues. The CDR3 sequence is CASSSGQQVEAFF. CDR3 nucleotides: TGTGCCAGCAGCTCGGGACAACAGGTTGAAGCTTTCTTT.

The J gene is TRBJ1-1, the V gene TRBV10-3; 11 bases agree with TRBD1. Trimming removed 6 bases from V and 7 bases from J; junction bases left unmatched: 4. CDR3 length equals 13 residues. CDR1 ENHRY and CDR2 SYGVKD come from the germline V gene. Here the CDR3 DNA reads TGTGCCATCAGGGGGACAGGGGGGAATGAAGCTTTCTTT. The encoded protein is CAIRGTGGNEAFF.

The gene calls are TRBV28 and TRBJ1-1; TRBD1 is a possible D gene (5 bases). The CDR3 sequence is 14 residues long. The germline CDR1 and CDR2 sequences are MDHEN and SYDVKM. V dropped 2 bases and J dropped 6 bases, with 13 bases sitting between them. CDR3 residues: CASSLVGGDSEAFF. The CDR3 nucleotides are TGTGCCAGCAGTTTAGTTGGTGGGGACTCTGAAGCTTTCTTT.